Below are 14 T cell receptor beta chains sequenced from a single sample in a study of cytomegalovirus exposure and HLA in healthy donors. 60 Vbeta and 13 Jbeta primers were used in PCR. Assay: immunoSEQ multiplex PCR; the TCRdb copy retains only in-frame clones and omits some. The data contain 110,000 to 150,000 clones, around 72% of them singletons. What was sequenced was PBMCs. Receptor source: a human donor in good health.

This clone was counted once. This chain links TRBV11-2 with TRBJ2-3; D ambiguous. The CDR3 runs to 18 residues. Trimming cost V 5 bases and J 7 bases, with 28 bases left between them. The germline V gene has CDR1 SGHAT and CDR2 FQNNGV. CDR3 residues: CASSPLSPFLGSLHTQYF. The CDR3 DNA sequence: TGTGCCAGCAGCCCCCTATCCCCCTTTTTAGGTAGCTTACATACGCAGTATTTT.

The rearrangement joins TRBV13 to TRBJ1-1; a weak D match, TRBD1 (6 bases). Germline values: CDR1 PRHDT, CDR2 FYEKMQ (reference sequence). V was cut by 5 bases and J by 0 bases, with 13 bases left in between. This CDR3 has 15 amino acids. In nucleotides, the CDR3 is TGTGCCAGCAGCAACCGACAGGAGATGAACACTGAAGCTTTCTTT. Its translation: CASSNRQEMNTEAFF.

With regard to this clone: Sequence at one end of the junction differs from germline and may be a read error. This chain joins TRBV7-7 and TRBJ2-2, with 9 bases aligning to TRBD2. The CDR3 sequence is 16 residues long. Germline V gene sequence: CDR1 SSHAT, CDR2 FNYEAQ (reference sequence). The CDR3 loop reads CASSKTSGGGPGELFF. In DNA, the CDR3 is TGTGCTAGCAGCAAGACTAGCGGAGGGGGGCCCGGGGAGCTGTTTTTT.

The chain recombines TRBV7-9 with TRBJ2-7; D is perhaps TRBD2 (7 bases). Looked up from germline, CDR1 is SEHNR and CDR2 is FQNEAQ (reference sequence). The CDR3 is 13 residues long. V lost 8 bases, J lost 5 bases, and 16 bases lay in between. The CDR3 spells CASGLGGGNEQYF. The CDR3 DNA is TGTGCCAGCGGCCTGGGAGGGGGGAACGAGCAGTACTTC.

The chain is built from TRBV5-6 and TRBJ2-5; D gene unclear. This CDR3 contains 11 residues. Trimming removed 1 base from V and 5 bases from J, with 3 bases in between. Per the germline V gene, CDR1 is SGHDT and CDR2 is YYEEEE. CDR3: CASSLLETQYF. The CDR3, as DNA: TGTGCCAGCAGCTTGCTTGAGACCCAGTACTTC.

The chain uses TRBV11-3 and TRBJ2-7; 7 bases are a match to TRBD1. The CDR3 runs 14 residues. The ends lost 2 bases at V and 3 bases at J; junction bases unmatched: 4. Germline CDR1 and CDR2: SGHNT and YENEEA. The CDR3 spells CASSLRGQSYEQYF. The CDR3 coding sequence is TGTGCCAGCAGCTTAAGGGGACAGAGCTACGAGCAGTACTTC.

In this sample, this clone turned up a few times. The CDR3 here is CASSSPGEAGAYEQYF. The CDR3 DNA sequence: TGTGCCAGCAGTTCCCCCGGGGAAGCGGGAGCCTACGAGCAGTACTTC. The chain couples TRBV27 to TRBJ2-5; 8 bases match TRBD2. Gene TRBJ2-7 matches the end of the DNA better, so the J call may be wrong. The CDR3 sequence is 16 residues long. Germline V lookup: CDR1 MNHEY, CDR2 SMNVEV (reference sequence).

This chain uses TRBV18 with TRBJ2-7; TRBD1 matches at 9 bases. The germline V gene has CDR1 KGHSH and CDR2 LQKENI. The J segment lost 6 bases and the V segment lost 3 bases, leaving 3 bases of the junction unmatched. CDR3 length: 13 amino acids. CDR3 loop: CASSPGQGIEQYF. The CDR3 nucleotides read TGTGCCAGCTCACCCGGACAGGGGATCGAGCAGTACTTC. The whole variable domain, filled in from reference TRBV18 and TRBJ2-7, reads NAGVMQNPRHLVRRRGQEARLRCSPMKGHSHVYWYRQLPEEGLKFMVYLQKENIIDESGMPKERFSAEFPKEGPSILRIQQVVRGDSAAYFCASSPGQGIEQYFGPGTRLTVT.

This clone was found once. The chain joins TRBV15 to TRBJ2-7, with a tentative D call TRBD1 (5 bases). Looked up from germline, CDR1 is LNHNV and CDR2 is YYDKDF (reference sequence). The CDR3 spans 13 residues. Trimming cost V 0 bases and J 6 bases, with 9 bases left between them. DNA for the CDR3: TGTGCCACCAGCAGAGATAGGGGTTGCGAGCAGTACTTC. Translated, it gives CATSRDRGCEQYF.

The chain carries TRBV7-8 and TRBJ2-1; 9 bases are a match to TRBD2. The CDR3 has 16 amino acids. The germline CDR1 and CDR2 sequences are SGHVS and FQNEAQ. With 5 bases clipped from V and 5 bases from J, the junction kept 10 bases outside the gene matches. CDR3 sequence reads: CASSPLGSGSDNEQFF. The CDR3 DNA sequence: TGTGCCAGCAGCCCCCTTGGTAGCGGGAGCGACAATGAGCAGTTCTTC.

This chain connects TRBV5-6 to TRBJ2-3, with 9 bases identical to TRBD2. Per the germline V gene, CDR1 is SGHDT and CDR2 is YYEEEE. V lost 4 bases and J lost 4; bases outside the gene matches: 10. This CDR3 spans 16 amino acids. CDR3 amino acids: CASSTEAGGSADTQYF. In nucleotides, the CDR3 is TGTGCCAGCAGCACCGAAGCGGGAGGAAGCGCAGATACGCAGTATTTT.

The CDR3 is CASSPRQMNTEAFF. The CDR3, as DNA: TGTGCCAGCAGCCCGAGACAGATGAACACTGAAGCTTTCTTT. The V and J genes are TRBV7-9 and TRBJ1-1; D is possibly TRBD1 (5 bases). Between the trimmed V and J ends, which lost 5 bases and 0 bases, there was a span of 10 bases. The CDR3 covers 14 residues. The germline CDR1 and CDR2 sequences are SEHNR and FQNEAQ (reference sequence).

The chain recombines TRBV18 with TRBJ2-3, with 10 bases aligning to TRBD2. Trimming took 3 bases from V and 0 from J; bases not matched to a gene: 3. Per the germline V gene, CDR1 is KGHSH and CDR2 is LQKENI. The CDR3 length is 16 residues. DNA for the CDR3: TGTGCCAGCTCACCTGGACTAGCGGTGAGCACAGATACGCAGTATTTT. Translating gives CASSPGLAVSTDTQYF.

The chain uses TRBV29-1 and TRBJ2-1; 11 positions agree with TRBD2. The CDR3 is 15 residues long. Per germline, CDR1 SQVTM and CDR2 ANQGSEA. V lost 4 bases to trimming and J lost 5 bases; unmatched junction nucleotides: 7. This CDR3 reads CSVATRLAGNNEQFF. The CDR3 DNA sequence: TGCAGCGTTGCCACGCGACTAGCGGGAAACAATGAGCAGTTCTTC.